Listed below are T cell receptor beta chains from one sample, sequenced in a study of blood T cell repertoires in COVID-19. Some clones are missing from TCRdb's copy, which holds only in-frame ones; the method was immunoSEQ multiplex PCR. The repertoire holds approximately 170,000 clones, with about four fifths as singletons. Sequenced: PBMCs or T cells enriched from blood (not recorded which). The receptors were gathered from a man aged 45-65 years who had recovered from COVID-19. The CDR3 runs from the conserved cysteine through the conserved F or W. Fields, in order: clone size, V gene, J gene, D gene, CDR3 DNA, CDR3 protein. The D gene is left open where the match is weak. Expanded clones are given a class, and other clones once, few, many or no size at all.

.,TRBV9,TRBJ1-1,.,TGTGCCAGCAGCGTAGGGACAGAGTATTTGAACACTGAAGCTTTCTTT,CASSVGTEYLNTEAFF
.,TRBV7-9,TRBJ2-1,.,TGTGCCAGCAGCTTAGGGGGGCCGAGCTCCTACAATGAGCAGTTCTTC,CASSLGGPSSYNEQFF
.,TRBV18,TRBJ1-5,.,TGTGCCAGCTCCCCCAAGGGGGGGAATCAGCCCCAGCATTTT,CASSPKGGNQPQHF
few,TRBV6-6,TRBJ1-1,.,TGTGCCAGCAGAGACCTAGGGGTAACTGAAGCTTTCTTT,CASRDLGVTEAFF
.,TRBV6-6,TRBJ1-1,.,TGTGCCAGCAGTTACTACGGCAGGGCAGTGAACACTGAAGCTTTCTTT,CASSYYGRAVNTEAFF
.,TRBV5-4,TRBJ2-3,TRBD2,TGTGCCAGCAGCTTGTTTCTAGCGGGGGGCACAGATACGCAGTATTTT,CASSLFLAGGTDTQYF
few,TRBV5-1,TRBJ1-1,TRBD1,TGCGCCAGCAGCTTTGACAGGGGTGACACTGAAGCTTTCTTT,CASSFDRGDTEAFF
.,TRBV27,TRBJ1-2,.,TGTGCCAGCAGTTTTAATATGGGGCATGGCTACACCTTC,CASSFNMGHGYTF
.,TRBV18,TRBJ1-1,TRBD1,TGTGCCAGCTCACGGGACAGGGAGGTGTCGAACACTGAAGCTTTCTTT,CASSRDREVSNTEAFF
.,TRBV3-1/TRBV3-2,TRBJ1-3,TRBD1,TGTGCCAGCAGCCAACCCACAGGGGTTCGCGCTGGAAACACCATATATTTT,CASSQPTGVRAGNTIYF
.,TRBV5-1,TRBJ2-5,TRBD1,TGCGCCAGCAGCGGGGACAGGGGGACCCAAGAGACCCAGTACTTC,CASSGDRGTQETQYF
.,TRBV2,TRBJ2-2,TRBD1,TGTGCCAGCAGAAGAGGGACAGAGAACACCGGGGAGCTGTTTTTT,CASRRGTENTGELFF
once,TRBV2,TRBJ1-5,TRBD1,TGTGCCAGCAGGGGACAGTCAGGTCAGCCCCAGCATTTT,CASRGQSGQPQHF
few,TRBV27,TRBJ1-6,.,TGTGCCAGCAGTTTAGTGCAGGGGAATTCACCCCTCCACTTT,CASSLVQGNSPLHF
.,TRBV29-1,TRBJ2-7,TRBD1,TGCAGCGTCAAGGACAGGGGATTCTACGAGCAGTACTTC,CSVKDRGFYEQYF
.,TRBV12-5,TRBJ1-2,.,TGTGCTAGTGGTTTGCCCACCCCTCCACCGGGAAACAGAGTAAACTATGGCTACACCTTC,CASGLPTPPPGNRVNYGYTF
.,TRBV5-1,TRBJ1-3,.,TGCGCCAGCAGCTTGGAAATCGTTGGCAGCTCTGGAAACACCATATATTTT,CASSLEIVGSSGNTIYF
.,TRBV6-7,TRBJ1-5,.,TGTGCCAGCACAAGGGGCCTTTATAGCAATCAGCCCCAGCATTTT,CASTRGLYSNQPQHF
.,TRBV4-2,TRBJ2-2,TRBD2,TGTGCCAGCAGCCAAGATCTACGTGTAGCGGGGAAGGCGGGGAACGCCGGGGAGCTGTTTTTT,CASSQDLRVAGKAGNAGELFF
.,TRBV29-1,TRBJ1-5,TRBD1,TGCAGCGTTGAAGACCGACAGGGGGGACCGAGACAGCCCCAGCATTTT,CSVEDRQGGPRQPQHF
.,TRBV27,TRBJ1-1,TRBD1,TGTGCCAGCAGTTTAATTCAGGGGGCCACTGAAGCTTTCTTT,CASSLIQGATEAFF
few,TRBV2,TRBJ2-1,TRBD2,TGTGCCAGCAGGCGGGGGGGCCAAGACAATGAGCAGTTCTTC,CASRRGGQDNEQFF
.,TRBV4-1,TRBJ2-3,.,TGCGCCAGCAGCCCTCCGGGGGTAGATACGCAGTATTTT,CASSPPGVDTQYF
once,TRBV10-1,TRBJ2-2,.,TGCGCCAGCAGTGATGGGACTAACACCGGGGAGCTGTTTTTT,CASSDGTNTGELFF
.,TRBV6-5,TRBJ2-1,TRBD1,TGTGCCAGCAGTTACCAAGGGGGCAGCTCCTACAATGAGCAGTTCTTC,CASSYQGGSSYNEQFF
.,TRBV5-6,TRBJ1-6,.,TGTGCCAGCAGCTTGGCCGGGACACCATATAATTCACCCCTCCACTTT,CASSLAGTPYNSPLHF
few,TRBV5-1,TRBJ2-7,TRBD1,TGCGCCAGCAGCTTCAGGGGGAACTACGAGCAGTACTTC,CASSFRGNYEQYF
.,TRBV7-2,TRBJ1-4,.,TGTGCCAGCAGCTTAGTGGCCAGGGATGGTGAAAAACTGTTTTTT,CASSLVARDGEKLFF
.,TRBV28,TRBJ1-4,.,TGTGCCAGCAGTTTACAAGCAGGGTTTAATGAAAAACTGTTTTTT,CASSLQAGFNEKLFF
.,TRBV9,TRBJ2-3,.,TGTGCCAGCAGCGTAGACGCCGGGAGCACAGATACGCAGTATTTT,CASSVDAGSTDTQYF
.,TRBV6-5,TRBJ1-2,TRBD1,TGTGCCAGCCAGGACAGGGCCGCTAACTATGGCTACACCTTC,CASQDRAANYGYTF
.,TRBV19,TRBJ2-5,TRBD2,TGTGCCAGTAGGGCCCCCCCGACTAGCGGGGGAATGCGACAAGAGACCCAGTACTTC,CASRAPPTSGGMRQETQYF
few,TRBV30,TRBJ1-5,.,TGTGCCTGGAGTGTTGAGGTCAGCAATCAGCCCCAGCATTTT,CAWSVEVSNQPQHF
once,TRBV2,TRBJ1-1,TRBD1,TGTGCCAGCAGTGCGAGGACAGGGGGCGAGACTGAAGCTTTCTTT,CASSARTGGETEAFF
.,TRBV4-1,TRBJ1-2,.,TGCGCCAGCAGCCCCAGTTCAAGTAACTATGGCTACACCTTC,CASSPSSSNYGYTF
.,TRBV10-3,TRBJ2-2,.,TGTGCCATCGATGGGACACCGAACACCGGGGAGCTGTTTTTT,CAIDGTPNTGELFF
.,TRBV5-5,TRBJ1-2,.,TGTGCCAGCAGGCAGGGTCCTTATAACTATGGCTACACCTTC,CASRQGPYNYGYTF
.,TRBV14,TRBJ1-1,TRBD1,TGTGCCAGCAGCCGGACAGGGGTTCAGTCGGACACTGAAGCTTTCTTT,CASSRTGVQSDTEAFF
few,TRBV19,TRBJ1-1,.,TGTGCCAGTAGTAAGATACGGGTTTCATCTTTGGAAGCTTTCTTT,CASSKIRVSSLEAFF
.,TRBV7-9,TRBJ2-1,TRBD2,TGTGCCAGCAGCCATAGCGGGGGGGCTTCTGAGCAGTTCTTC,CASSHSGGASEQFF
.,TRBV27,TRBJ2-1,TRBD1,TGTGCCAGCAGCAATTACAGGGGGCCCCATGAGCAGTTCTTC,CASSNYRGPHEQFF
.,TRBV6-4,TRBJ1-3,.,TGTGCCAGCAGTGACCGGGGGGGCTCTGGAAACACCATATATTTT,CASSDRGGSGNTIYF
.,TRBV18,TRBJ1-3,.,TGTGCCAGCTCCCCCAACGAGGCCTCTGGAAACACCATATATTTT,CASSPNEASGNTIYF